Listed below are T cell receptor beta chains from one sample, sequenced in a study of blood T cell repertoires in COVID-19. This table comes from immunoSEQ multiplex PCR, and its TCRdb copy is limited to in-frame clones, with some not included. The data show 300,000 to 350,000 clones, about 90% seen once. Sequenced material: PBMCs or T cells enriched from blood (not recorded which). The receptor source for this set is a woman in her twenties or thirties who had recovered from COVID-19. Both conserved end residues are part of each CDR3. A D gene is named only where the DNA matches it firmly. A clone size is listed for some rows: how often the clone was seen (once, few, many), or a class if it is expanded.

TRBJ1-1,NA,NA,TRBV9,TGTGCCAGCAGCGAAACACACAGGGTAGGTGGTACTGAAGCTTTCTTT,CASSETHRVGGTEAFF
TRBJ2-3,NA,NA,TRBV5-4,TGTGCCAGCAGCCCCGGTGGACCAGGGCCAGATACGCAGTATTTT,CASSPGGPGPDTQYF
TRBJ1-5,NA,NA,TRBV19,TGTGCCAGTAGTATTGAGGGCCTCGCATTAAATAGCAATCAGCCCCAGCATTTT,CASSIEGLALNSNQPQHF
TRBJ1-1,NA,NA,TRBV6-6,TGTGCCAGCAGTTACGCAGGGATGGCTGAAGCTTTCTTT,CASSYAGMAEAFF
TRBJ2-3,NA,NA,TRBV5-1,TGCGCCAGCAGCTTCCAGGGTAGCACAGATACGCAGTATTTT,CASSFQGSTDTQYF
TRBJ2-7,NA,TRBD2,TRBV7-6,TGTGCCAGCAGTTTGACGACTAGCGGGGACTACGAGCAGTACTTC,CASSLTTSGDYEQYF
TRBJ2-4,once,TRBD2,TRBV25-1,TGTGCCAGCAGTGATTCACCGACTAGCGGGTACATTCAGTACTTC,CASSDSPTSGYIQYF
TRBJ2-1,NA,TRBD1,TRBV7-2,TGTGCCAGCAGCTTGGACAGGGGAACCTACAATGAGCAGTTCTTC,CASSLDRGTYNEQFF
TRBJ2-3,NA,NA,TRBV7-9,TGTGCCAGCAGGCCCGGGACACACACAGATACGCAGTATTTT,CASRPGTHTDTQYF
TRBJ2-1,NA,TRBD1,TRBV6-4,TGTGCCAGCAGCTTAGACAGGGGCGCCTACAATGAGCAGTTCTTC,CASSLDRGAYNEQFF
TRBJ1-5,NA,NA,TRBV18,TGTGCCAGCTCACCCCGGGGGGCTGGGCCCCAGCATTTT,CASSPRGAGPQHF
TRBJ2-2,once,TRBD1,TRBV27,TGTGCCAGCAGTCGGGACAGGGCAATAGCGGGGGAGCTGTTTTTT,CASSRDRAIAGELFF
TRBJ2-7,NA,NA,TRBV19,TGTGCCAGTAGTATAGATCACGGTAGGCGGCCGGGTGACGAGCAGTACTTC,CASSIDHGRRPGDEQYF
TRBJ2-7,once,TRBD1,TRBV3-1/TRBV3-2,TGTGCCAGCAGCCGGTCTGTAACGGGACAGGTAGACTACGAGCAGTACTTC,CASSRSVTGQVDYEQYF
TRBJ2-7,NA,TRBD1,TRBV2,TGTGCCAGTAACACCGGGACAGGGTACGAGCAGTACTTC,CASNTGTGYEQYF
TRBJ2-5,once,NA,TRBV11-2,TGTGCCAGCAGCGTTCGGGTTGCTCCTGGGACCCAGTACTTC,CASSVRVAPGTQYF
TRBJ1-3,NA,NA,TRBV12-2,TGTGCAAGTCGCTTAGCGGCGTGTGGAGGGGGCGTTGGAAACACCATATATTTT,CASRLAACGGGVGNTIYF
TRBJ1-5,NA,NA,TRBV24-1,TGTGCCACCAGTGGGGTGTCTCGGGACATTACAACACAACTCAATCAGCCCCAGCATTTT,CATSGVSRDITTQLNQPQHF
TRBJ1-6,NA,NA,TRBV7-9,TGTGCCAGCAACAGGGACGGAAATTCACCCCTCCACTTT,CASNRDGNSPLHF
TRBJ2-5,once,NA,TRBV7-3,TGTGCCAGCAGCCCAAACTCGGGGATTCAAGAGACCCAGTACTTC,CASSPNSGIQETQYF
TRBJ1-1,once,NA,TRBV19,TGTGCCAGTAGTTTCGGGTTAACGACTGAAGCTTTCTTT,CASSFGLTTEAFF
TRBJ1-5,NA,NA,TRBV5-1,TGCGCCAGCAGCTTGGGACTCAATCAGCCCCAGCATTTT,CASSLGLNQPQHF
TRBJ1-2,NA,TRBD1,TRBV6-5,TGTGCCAGTAAGGACAGGGACAGTTATGGCTACACCTTC,CASKDRDSYGYTF
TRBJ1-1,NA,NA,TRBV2,TGTGCCAGCACCCGACATGGGGCCGGCACTGAAGCTTTCTTT,CASTRHGAGTEAFF
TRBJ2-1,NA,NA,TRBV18,TGTGCCAGCTCGTCCCGGGACTTACCGCAGTTCTTC,CASSSRDLPQFF
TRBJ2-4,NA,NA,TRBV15,TGTGCCACCAGCAGAGACTTAGCAGCCAAAAACATTCAGTACTTC,CATSRDLAAKNIQYF
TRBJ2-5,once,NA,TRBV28,TGTGCCAGCAGTTTAATAGACAGGGAGACCCAGTACTTC,CASSLIDRETQYF
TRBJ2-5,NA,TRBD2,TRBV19,TGTGCCAGTATCAGCGGGAGTGGAGAGACCCAGTACTTC,CASISGSGETQYF
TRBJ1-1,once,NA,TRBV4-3,TGCGCCAGCAGCCACCTGGGGGGCACTGAAGCTTTCTTT,CASSHLGGTEAFF
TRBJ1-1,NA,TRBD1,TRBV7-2,TGTGCCAGCAGCCCCCAGGGGGGGAACACTGAAGCTTTCTTT,CASSPQGGNTEAFF
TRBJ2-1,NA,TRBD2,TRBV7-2,TGTGCCAGCAGCTTCCCCCGGGAGGGGAGCTCCTACAATGAGCAGTTCTTC,CASSFPREGSSYNEQFF
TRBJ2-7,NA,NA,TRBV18,TGTGCCAGCTCACCGCGGAGCTTACTAAGCTCCTACGAGCAGTACTTC,CASSPRSLLSSYEQYF
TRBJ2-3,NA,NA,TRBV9,TGTGCCAGCAGCGTATCCGGGAGCACAGATACGCAGTATTTT,CASSVSGSTDTQYF
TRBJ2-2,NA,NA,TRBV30,TGTGCCTGGAGTGTTCGCACCGGGGAGCTGTTTTTT,CAWSVRTGELFF
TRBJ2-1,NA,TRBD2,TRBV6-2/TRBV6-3,TGTGCCAGCAGGCCTGGACTAGCGGGAAGACATGAGCAGTTCTTC,CASRPGLAGRHEQFF
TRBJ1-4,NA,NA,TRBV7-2,TGTGCCAGCAGCTTAGGCCCGGGGGGTGAAAAACTGTTTTTT,CASSLGPGGEKLFF
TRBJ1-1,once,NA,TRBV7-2,TGTGCCAGCAGCCCATTTAGGGGGGGGACGAACACTGAAGCTTTCTTT,CASSPFRGGTNTEAFF
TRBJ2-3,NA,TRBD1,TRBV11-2,TGTGCCAGCAGCGTGGGACAGGACCTATTTGGGGATACGCAGTATTTT,CASSVGQDLFGDTQYF
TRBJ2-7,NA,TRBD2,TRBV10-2,TGCGCCAGCAGAGGGGGCGGGAGGGCCGGCGAGCAGTACTTC,CASRGGGRAGEQYF